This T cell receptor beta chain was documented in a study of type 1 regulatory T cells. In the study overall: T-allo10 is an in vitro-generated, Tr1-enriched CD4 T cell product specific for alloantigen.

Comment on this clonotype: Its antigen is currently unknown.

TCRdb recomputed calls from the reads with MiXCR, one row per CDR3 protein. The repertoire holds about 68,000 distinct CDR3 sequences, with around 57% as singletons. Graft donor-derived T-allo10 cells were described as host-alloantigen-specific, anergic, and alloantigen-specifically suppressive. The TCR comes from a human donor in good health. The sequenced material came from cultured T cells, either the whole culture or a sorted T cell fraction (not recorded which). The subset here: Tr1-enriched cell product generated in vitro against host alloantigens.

The CDR3 DNA sequence: TGTGCCACCAGGGATGGCTACAATCAGCCCCAGCATTTT. Its translation: CATRDGYNQPQHF. The gene calls are TRBV15 and TRBJ1-5; unclear D gene. Germline V gene lookup returns CDR1 LNHNV and CDR2 YYDKDF (reference sequence). Trimming took off 6 bases at V and 3 bases at J, with 9 bases between the two ends. The CDR3 has 13 amino acids.